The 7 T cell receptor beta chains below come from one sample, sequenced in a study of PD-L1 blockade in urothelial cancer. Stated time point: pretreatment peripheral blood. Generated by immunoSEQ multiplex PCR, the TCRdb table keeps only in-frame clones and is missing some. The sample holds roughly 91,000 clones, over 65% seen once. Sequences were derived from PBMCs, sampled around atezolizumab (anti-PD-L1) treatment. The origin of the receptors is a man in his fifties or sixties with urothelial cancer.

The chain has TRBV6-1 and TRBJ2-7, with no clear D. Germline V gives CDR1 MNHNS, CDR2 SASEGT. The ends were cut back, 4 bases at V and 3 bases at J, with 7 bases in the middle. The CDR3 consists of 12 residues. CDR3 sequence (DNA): TGTGCCAGCAGTGTCAATTTCTACGAGCAGTACTTC. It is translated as CASSVNFYEQYF.

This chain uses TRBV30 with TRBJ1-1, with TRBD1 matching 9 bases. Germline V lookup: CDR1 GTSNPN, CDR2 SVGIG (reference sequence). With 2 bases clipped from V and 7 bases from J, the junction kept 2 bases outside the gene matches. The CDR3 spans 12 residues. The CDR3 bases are TGTGCCTGGAGTTGGGACAGGGATGAAGCTTTCTTT. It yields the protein CAWSWDRDEAFF.

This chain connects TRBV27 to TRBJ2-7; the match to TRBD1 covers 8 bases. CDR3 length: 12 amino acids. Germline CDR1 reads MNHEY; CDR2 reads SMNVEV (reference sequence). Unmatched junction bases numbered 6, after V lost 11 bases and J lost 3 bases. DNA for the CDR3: TGTGCCGCGCGGACAGGGCACTACGAGCAGTACTTC. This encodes CAARTGHYEQYF.

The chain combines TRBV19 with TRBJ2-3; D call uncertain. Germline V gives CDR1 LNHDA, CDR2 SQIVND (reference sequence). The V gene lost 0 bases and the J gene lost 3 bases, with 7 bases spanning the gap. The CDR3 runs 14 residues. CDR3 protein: CASSIEILTDTQYF. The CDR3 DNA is TGTGCCAGTAGTATAGAAATTCTGACAGATACGCAGTATTTT.

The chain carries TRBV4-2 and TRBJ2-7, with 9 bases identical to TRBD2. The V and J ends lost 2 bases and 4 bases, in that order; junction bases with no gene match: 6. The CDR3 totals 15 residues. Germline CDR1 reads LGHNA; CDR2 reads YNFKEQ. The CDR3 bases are TGTGCCAGCAGCCAATTTATAGCGGGAGTGTACGAGCAGTACTTC. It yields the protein CASSQFIAGVYEQYF.

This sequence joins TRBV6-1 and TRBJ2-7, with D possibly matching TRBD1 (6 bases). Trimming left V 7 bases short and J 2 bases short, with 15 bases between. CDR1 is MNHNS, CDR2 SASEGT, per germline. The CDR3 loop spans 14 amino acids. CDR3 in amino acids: CASTSGHLTYEQYF. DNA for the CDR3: TGTGCCAGCACCTCGGGACACCTGACCTACGAGCAGTACTTC.

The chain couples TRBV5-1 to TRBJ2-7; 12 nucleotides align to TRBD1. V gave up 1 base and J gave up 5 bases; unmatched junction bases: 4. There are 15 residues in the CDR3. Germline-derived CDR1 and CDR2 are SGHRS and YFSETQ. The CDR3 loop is CASSLLGQGAHEQYF. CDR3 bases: TGCGCCAGCAGCTTGTTGGGACAGGGGGCCCACGAGCAGTACTTC. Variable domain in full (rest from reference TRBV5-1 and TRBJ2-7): KAGVTQTPRYLIKTRGQQVTLSCSPISGHRSVSWYQQTPGQGLQFLFEYFSETQRNKGNFPGRFSGRQFSNSRSEMNVSTLELGDSALYLCASSLLGQGAHEQYFGPGTRLTVT.